One and the same sample provided the 21 T cell receptor beta chains below, sequenced in a study of OX40 agonist ivuxolimab in advanced cancers. This table comes from immunoSEQ multiplex PCR, and its TCRdb copy is limited to in-frame clones, with some not included. This table has more than 65,000 clones, 85% to 90% appearing once. This specimen consisted of CD4+ or CD8+ T cells sorted from blood, obtained in a trial of the OX40 agonist ivuxolimab. Receptors originate from an adult with an advanced solid tumor such as melanoma, head and neck, liver or kidney cancer.

V and J are TRBV4-1 and TRBJ2-3, with unresolved D. The CDR3 runs 16 residues. The germline gives CDR1 MGHRA, CDR2 YSYEKL. Trimming cost V 4 bases and J 1 base, with 15 bases left between them. The CDR3 nucleotides read TGCGCCAGCAGCCCCAATATTAATATAGGCACAGATACGCAGTATTTT. It codes for CASSPNINIGTDTQYF.

This clone occurred once. The chain combines TRBV7-2 with TRBJ1-5; a weak D match, TRBD1 (5 bases). Trimming left V 1 base short and J 7 bases short, with 14 bases between. CDR3 length equals 15 residues. The germline V gene has CDR1 SGHTA and CDR2 FQGNSA. CDR3 sequence: CASSLVSGFGQPQHF. The CDR3, as DNA: TGTGCCAGCAGCTTAGTGTCAGGGTTCGGACAGCCCCAGCATTTT.

This chain uses TRBV6-5 with TRBJ2-3, with 8 bases that match TRBD2. Germline loops: CDR1 MNHEY, CDR2 SVGAGI. The CDR3 is 14 residues long. Germline trimming cut 6 bases from V and 5 bases from J; bases unmatched to any gene: 7. This chain's CDR3 is CASSLGLAKDTQYF. As DNA, the CDR3 is TGTGCCAGCAGCCTAGGACTAGCCAAAGATACGCAGTATTTT.

In its sample, this clone was seen a few times. V gene TRBV7-9 combines with J gene TRBJ1-5; TRBD1 aligns across 7 bases. CDR1 is SEHNR, CDR2 FQNEAQ, per germline (reference sequence). V lost 0 bases, J lost 2 bases, and 4 bases stayed unmatched. This CDR3 spans 16 amino acids. The CDR3 DNA sequence: TGTGCCAGCAGCTTAGCGCAAGGGGGCGGCAATCAGCCCCAGCATTTT. It specifies CASSLAQGGGNQPQHF.

The genes are TRBV7-2 and TRBJ1-1; D remains ambiguous. Germline V gene sequence: CDR1 SGHTA, CDR2 FQGNSA. This CDR3 has 13 amino acids. The V end was cut by 5 bases, the J end by 6 bases, with 13 bases between. CDR3 DNA: TGTGCCAGCAGCCAAACTAGAACCGCTGAAGCTTTCTTT. Translated, it gives CASSQTRTAEAFF.

V and J are TRBV14 and TRBJ2-2; a weak D match, TRBD2 (6 bases). Germline lookup yields CDR1 SGHDN and CDR2 FVKESK. The CDR3 is 14 residues long. Trimming stripped 7 bases from V and 5 bases from J, with 14 bases between. CDR3 bases: TGTGCCAGCACCTACCGGGACTGGACCGGGGAGCTGTTTTTT. It translates to CASTYRDWTGELFF. Variable domain in full (rest from reference TRBV14 and TRBJ2-2): EAGVTQFPSHSVIEKGQTVTLRCDPISGHDNLYWYRRVMGKEIKFLLHFVKESKQDESGMPNNRFLAERTGGTYSTLKVQPAELEDSGVYFCASTYRDWTGELFFGEGSRLTVL.

The chain carries TRBV6-5 and TRBJ2-7; D may correspond to TRBD1 or TRBD2 (6 bases each). CDR3 length: 16 amino acids. Trimming shortened V by 0 bases and J by 0 bases, and 12 bases separated the two germline ends. Germline CDR1 and CDR2: MNHEY and SVGAGI. CDR3 coding DNA: TGTGCCAGCAGTTACTCGGGGGGCTTTAGCTCCTACGAGCAGTACTTC. Protein sequence: CASSYSGGFSSYEQYF.

The chain carries TRBV7-3 and TRBJ2-6; no firm D call. The CDR3 loop spans 13 amino acids. Trimming cost V 5 bases and J 4 bases, with 6 bases left between them. Germline V CDR1 and CDR2: SGHTA, FQGTGA. In DNA form, the CDR3 reads TGTGCCAGCAGCCCCCCCGGGGCCAACGTCCTGACTTTC. Its translation: CASSPPGANVLTF.

The V gene is TRBV7-2, the J gene TRBJ1-1; D is undetermined. This CDR3 is built from 11 residues. V was pared by 4 bases and J by 11 bases, with 11 bases between. Germline V gene lookup returns CDR1 SGHTA and CDR2 FQGNSA. The DNA of the CDR3 is TGTGCCAGCAGCTACGCCCAGCGGGCTTTCTTT. It codes for CASSYAQRAFF.

The V call is TRBV7-3, the J call TRBJ1-5, with D uncertain. V dropped 5 bases and J dropped 4 bases, with 9 bases sitting between them. This CDR3 region has 13 residues. Germline assignment: CDR1 SGHTA and CDR2 FQGTGA. Written as DNA, the CDR3 is TGTGCCAGCAGCCCCGGCCGGAATCAGCCCCAGCATTTT. Protein: CASSPGRNQPQHF.

The count of this clone is one. The gene calls are TRBV4-1 and TRBJ2-2; 11 positions agree with TRBD2. V lost 1 base and J lost 1; bases outside the gene matches: 2. The germline gives CDR1 MGHRA, CDR2 YSYEKL. CDR3 length: 17 amino acids. For the CDR3, the DNA is TGCGCCAGCAGCCAAGTCCTAGCGGGAGGGAACACCGGGGAGCTGTTTTTT. It is translated as CASSQVLAGGNTGELFF.

The chain employs TRBV6-5 and TRBJ2-5; a possible D gene is TRBD1 (6 bases). The J call is doubtful: the DNA matches TRBJ2-7 better. CDR1 is MNHEY and CDR2 is SVGAGI in the germline V gene. CDR3 length equals 15 residues. The chain's CDR3 is CASSLMGAGSYEQYF. CDR3 DNA: TGTGCCAGCAGTCTTATGGGGGCGGGCTCCTACGAGCAGTACTTC.

This chain joins TRBV7-8 and TRBJ1-2, with D possibly TRBD1 on 5 matching bases. CDR1 and CDR2 (germline): SGHVS, FQNEAQ. V was cut by 0 bases and J by 4 bases, with 15 bases left in between. The CDR3 runs to 16 residues. The CDR3 coding sequence is TGTGCCAGCAGCTTAGCGGTTCGGGGGGAGGGCTATGGCTACACCTTC. Translation gives CASSLAVRGEGYGYTF.

This sequence joins TRBV7-2 and TRBJ2-3; D is unresolved. V lost 0 bases and J lost 2, with 6 bases in between. CDR3 length: 14 amino acids. Germline CDR1 is SGHTA and CDR2 is FQGNSA. The CDR3 protein is CASSLARNTDTQYF. DNA of the CDR3: TGTGCCAGCAGCTTAGCGCGGAACACAGATACGCAGTATTTT.

The chain combines TRBV5-1 with TRBJ1-4, with D perhaps TRBD1 (5 bases). CDR3 length: 16 amino acids. The V end lost 2 bases, the J end lost 3 bases, and 14 bases lay between the germline ends. Germline CDR1 SGHRS, CDR2 YFSETQ. The CDR3 sequence is CASSFQGPGANEKLFF. CDR3 nucleotide sequence: TGCGCCAGCAGCTTTCAGGGCCCTGGGGCTAATGAAAAACTGTTTTTT.

The gene calls are TRBV11-3 and TRBJ2-2; D is ambiguous. Germline loops: CDR1 SGHNT, CDR2 YENEEA. This CDR3 spans 12 amino acids. Trimming cost V 0 bases and J 7 bases, with 3 bases left between them. The CDR3 spells CASSLDLGELFF. The CDR3 bases are TGTGCCAGCAGCTTAGATCTCGGGGAGCTGTTTTTT.

J is TRBJ2-2 and V is TRBV4-3, with a weak D call TRBD1 (5 bases). The germline V and J ends were trimmed by 0 bases and 2 bases, with 10 bases remaining between them. The CDR3 spans 16 residues. Looked up from germline, CDR1 is LGHNA and CDR2 is YSLEER. DNA for the CDR3: TGCGCCAGCAGCCAAGACCCAGGGTCAAACACCGGGGAGCTGTTTTTT. Protein sequence: CASSQDPGSNTGELFF.

V gene TRBV11-3 combines with J gene TRBJ1-5; perhaps TRBD1 as D (5 bases). The CDR3 is made up of 13 amino acids. Germline V gives CDR1 SGHNT, CDR2 YENEEA. V was trimmed by 1 base and J by 6 bases, leaving 7 bases between them. Here the CDR3 reads CASSLGQSQPQHF. The CDR3 coding sequence is TGTGCCAGCAGCTTAGGACAGTCTCAGCCCCAGCATTTT.

The V gene is TRBV7-2, the J gene TRBJ2-4, with TRBD1 matching 11 bases. CDR1 SGHTA and CDR2 FQGNSA come from the germline V gene. This CDR3 is built from 12 residues. With 3 bases clipped from V and 13 bases from J, the junction kept 2 bases outside the gene matches. The CDR3 protein is CASSFRDRGQYF. The CDR3 DNA follows: TGTGCCAGCAGCTTCCGGGACAGGGGGCAGTACTTC.

The chain carries TRBV5-4 and TRBJ1-4, with D unresolved. Germline V CDR1 and CDR2: SGHNT, YYREEE (reference sequence). V dropped 4 bases and J dropped 5 bases, with 9 bases sitting between them. The CDR3 is made up of 13 amino acids. CDR3 loop: CASSPAQNEKLFF. For the CDR3, the DNA is TGTGCCAGCAGCCCTGCCCAAAATGAAAAACTGTTTTTT.

This clone was counted a single time. The rearrangement links TRBV28 to TRBJ1-5; a weak D match, TRBD1 (6 bases). The germline gives CDR1 MDHEN, CDR2 SYDVKM. The CDR3 has 14 amino acids. V dropped 6 bases and J dropped 5 bases, with 14 bases sitting between them. In nucleotides, the CDR3 is TGTGCCAGCAGACGGTCGGGGGGGCATCAGCCCCAGCATTTT. It yields the protein CASRRSGGHQPQHF.